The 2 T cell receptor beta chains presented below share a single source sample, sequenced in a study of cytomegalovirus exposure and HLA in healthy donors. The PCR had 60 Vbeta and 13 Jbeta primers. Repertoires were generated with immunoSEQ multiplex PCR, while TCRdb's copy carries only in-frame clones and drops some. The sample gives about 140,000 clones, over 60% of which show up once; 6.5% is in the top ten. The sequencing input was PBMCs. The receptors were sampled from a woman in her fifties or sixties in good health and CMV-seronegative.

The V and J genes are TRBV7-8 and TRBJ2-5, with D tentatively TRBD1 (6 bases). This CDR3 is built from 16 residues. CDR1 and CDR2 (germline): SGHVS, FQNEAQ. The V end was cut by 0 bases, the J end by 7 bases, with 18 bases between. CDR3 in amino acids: CASSLASPGHSGTQYF. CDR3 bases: TGTGCCAGCAGCTTAGCCTCACCGGGACACTCGGGGACCCAGTACTTC.

CDR3 sequence reads: CASSPTGLAGGNQETQYF. The CDR3 DNA reads as TGTGCCAGCTCACCAACGGGACTAGCGGGGGGGAACCAAGAGACCCAGTACTTC. V usage is TRBV18 and J usage is TRBJ2-5; 16 positions match TRBD2. V lost 2 bases and J lost 0; bases outside the gene matches: 3. CDR1 KGHSH and CDR2 LQKENI come from the germline V gene. This CDR3 region has 18 residues.